Below, 8 T cell receptor beta chains from the same sample are listed, as sequenced in a study of blood T cell repertoires in COVID-19. Sequenced by immunoSEQ multiplex PCR; TCRdb stores in-frame clones only, minus some. The sample includes about 220,000 clones, about 80% seen only once; the top ten take 3% to 3.5%. What was sequenced was peripheral blood. These receptors all stem from a woman aged 25 to 39 who had recovered from COVID-19.

This chain connects TRBV23-1 to TRBJ2-7; a weak D match, TRBD1 (6 bases). Being an ORF, TRBV23-1 has a function that is uncertain. This CDR3 contains 17 residues. The V and J ends lost 0 bases and 2 bases respectively, with 17 bases between them. The CDR3 DNA is TGCGCCAGCAGTCAATCTGGGCCAGGGGTGGAGACCTACGAGCAGTACTTC. This sequence encodes CASSQSGPGVETYEQYF.

The chain employs TRBV5-6 and TRBJ2-3; D not certain. This CDR3 has 12 amino acids. CDR1 and CDR2 (germline): SGHDT, YYEEEE. Deletions cut 2 bases from V and 6 bases from J, with 7 bases between. In nucleotides, the CDR3 is TGTGCCAGCAGCTTCCCATTGGATACGCAGTATTTT. This sequence encodes CASSFPLDTQYF.

V and J are TRBV18 and TRBJ2-3; maybe TRBD1 (6 bases). CDR1 KGHSH and CDR2 LQKENI come from the germline V gene. Deletions cut 2 bases from V and 3 bases from J, with 15 bases between. The CDR3 covers 16 residues. The CDR3 region has the DNA TGTGCCAGCTCACCAAACAGTCAAGGGGGTACAGATACGCAGTATTTT. It specifies CASSPNSQGGTDTQYF. Filled out from reference TRBV18 and TRBJ2-3, the complete variable domain reads NAGVMQNPRHLVRRRGQEARLRCSPMKGHSHVYWYRQLPEEGLKFMVYLQKENIIDESGMPKERFSAEFPKEGPSILRIQQVVRGDSAAYFCASSPNSQGGTDTQYFGPGTRLTVL.

The chain carries TRBV30 and TRBJ2-7; 9 positions agree with TRBD2. Germline CDR1 GTSNPN, CDR2 SVGIG (reference sequence). The trim removed 6 bases at V and 0 bases at J, leaving 6 bases unmatched. CDR3 size: 14 residues. CDR3 sequence reads: CACQTSGSSYEQYF. In nucleotides, the CDR3 is TGTGCCTGTCAGACTAGCGGAAGCTCCTACGAGCAGTACTTC.

The V and J genes are TRBV10-2 and TRBJ2-3; no clear D. This CDR3 is 14 amino acids long. Germline V gene lookup returns CDR1 WSHSY and CDR2 SAAADI. V was cut by 8 bases and J by 1 base, with 13 bases left in between. The CDR3 loop is CASSEAWGTDTQYF. The CDR3 DNA reads as TGCGCCAGCTCCGAAGCGTGGGGCACAGATACGCAGTATTTT.

The gene calls are TRBV27 and TRBJ2-4, with 11 positions matching TRBD2. Germline-derived CDR1 and CDR2 are MNHEY and SMNVEV (reference sequence). The junction had 12 bases not matched to a gene; V was cut back by 5 bases and J by 0 bases. This CDR3 is 19 amino acids long. The CDR3 coding sequence is TGTGCCAGCAGTGTAGCGGGAGGGGCTTACTTACTAGCCAAAAACATTCAGTACTTC. It translates to CASSVAGGAYLLAKNIQYF.

The chain employs TRBV27 and TRBJ2-7, with a tentative D call TRBD1 (6 bases). V lost 7 bases to trimming and J lost 0 bases, with 19 bases between them. In germline, CDR1 is MNHEY, CDR2 SMNVEV (reference sequence). The CDR3 has 16 amino acids. The CDR3 coding sequence is TGTGCCAGCACTCTATCATCCCCGGACAGCTCCTACGAGCAGTACTTC. This sequence encodes CASTLSSPDSSYEQYF.

This sequence joins TRBV19 and TRBJ1-2; D is ambiguous. The CDR3 consists of 17 residues. Germline values: CDR1 LNHDA, CDR2 SQIVND (reference sequence). V gave up 4 bases and J gave up 2 bases, with 20 bases separating them. CDR3 sequence reads: CASSKSARAIFNYGYTF. CDR3 nucleotides: TGTGCCAGTAGTAAATCCGCACGAGCTATTTTCAACTATGGCTACACCTTC.